This entry is about one TCR beta chain. Its antigen target is currently unknown. Qualities for individual bases were not recorded, and no much larger clone is one base off. This record comes from a study of patients and donors after allogeneic stem cell transplantation (TCRdb year 2020). The library was generated by RT-PCR. Sequenced using a NextSeq 550. TCRdb ran its own pipeline on the public reads, namely fastp trimming at Q25 and MiXCR clone calling, and kept in-frame beta chains. Rows with one shared CDR3 protein collapse into an entry with the most common genes and DNA. This sample gives 400,000 to 500,000 distinct CDR3 sequences in total; 16% of them show up just once. 6% to 8% of the sample lies in the top ten. The receptor's source is a human donor who was either an allogeneic HSCT recipient or a stem cell or donor lymphocyte infusion donor (not recorded which). It is not recorded whose cells these are; they may come from a transplant donor. The sample consisted of blood, either unsorted or a sorted T cell fraction (not recorded which).

The DNA sequence is as follows: TGTGCCAGCAGAAAGACCGGGAAGAATGAGCAGTTCTTC. Its amino acids are CASRKTGKNEQFF. The rearrangement combines TRBV21-1 with TRBJ2-1; TRBD1 is the table's D call and was not checked against the DNA. TRBV21-1 is shown as a pseudogene. The CDR3 numbers 13 residues from cysteine through phenylalanine. Only CDR3 DNA remains: 39 bases, in frame from the first base.